These 28 T cell receptor beta chains were sequenced from one sample in a study of T cells expressing NK-cell markers. TCRdb reprocessed the 5' RACE reads, keeping one entry per CDR3 protein, no DNA. Recorded for this sample: thousands of distinct CDR3 sequences. Sequencing used blood T cells: a sorted CD56 or NKG2C T cell subset, CD4+ or CD8+ T cells, or bulk PBMC T cells (not recorded which). The receptors were sampled from a man between 18 and 69 years old in good health.

CDR3 residues: CASSQEAIINTGELFF. The V call is TRBV5-1, the J call TRBJ2-2; TCRdb reports TRBD1, a call that lacks DNA to check it against. The CDR3 contains 16 residues. The V gene's germline CDR1 is SGHRS and CDR2 YFSETQ. The complete variable domain, with remaining parts taken from reference TRBV5-1 and TRBJ2-2, reads KAGVTQTPRYLIKTRGQQVTLSCSPISGHRSVSWYQQTPGQGLQFLFEYFSETQRNKGNFPGRFSGRQFSNSRSEMNVSTLELGDSALYLCASSQEAIINTGELFFGEGSRLTVL.

The chain is built from TRBV6-4 and TRBJ2-1; the D call of TRBD2 rests on TCRdb alone, since no DNA is present to check it. The CDR3 runs 16 residues. Germline V gives CDR1 MRHNA, CDR2 SNTAGT. The CDR3 region is CASSDSSGSRGDEQFF.

This chain joins TRBV2 and TRBJ1-2; TCRdb proposes TRBD1, but this gene call is untestable without DNA. Germline-derived CDR1 and CDR2 are SNHLY and FYNNEI. The CDR3 sequence is 15 residues long. This CDR3 is CASSAWDRGAYGYTF.

V is TRBV7-7 and J is TRBJ1-1; with no DNA, the TCRdb D assignment of TRBD1 cannot be verified. Per the germline V gene, CDR1 is SSHAT and CDR2 is FNYEAQ (reference sequence). CDR3 size: 16 residues. The chain's CDR3 is CASSLAPEDRDTEAFF.

The rearrangement uses TRBV20-1 and TRBJ1-1; TCRdb outputs TRBD1, but without DNA this stays unchecked. The CDR3 totals 13 residues. Germline lookup yields CDR1 DFQATT and CDR2 SNEGSKA (reference sequence). The CDR3 protein is CSARTGGETEAFF.

The CDR3 loop is CASSNPADVVNTIYF. The chain recombines TRBV7-9 with TRBJ1-3. The germline gives CDR1 SEHNR, CDR2 FQNEAQ (reference sequence). The CDR3 has 15 amino acids. Based on the CDR3 plus reference TRBV7-9 and TRBJ1-3, the full variable domain is DTGVSQNPRHKITKRGQNVTFRCDPISEHNRLYWYRQTLGQGPEFLTYFQNEAQLEKSRLLSDRFSAERPKGSFSTLEIQRTEQGDSAMYLCASSNPADVVNTIYFGEGSWLTVV.

By frequency, this clonotype registers large. The chain couples TRBV7-9 to TRBJ1-1; absent DNA, TCRdb's TRBD1 call cannot be checked. There are 15 residues in the CDR3. Germline V gene data show CDR1 as SEHNR and CDR2 as FQNEAQ (reference sequence). The CDR3 here is CASSPRDRARTEAFF.

The chain couples TRBV6-4 to TRBJ2-1; there is no DNA to check the TCRdb D call of TRBD2. CDR1 and CDR2 (germline): MRHNA, SNTAGT. The CDR3 has 14 residues. The CDR3 loop reads CASSDRYEYNEQFF.

V usage is TRBV6-2 or TRBV6-3 and J usage is TRBJ1-6; the TCRdb call, TRBD1, lacks DNA for checking. The CDR3 has 14 residues. The germline CDR1 and CDR2 sequences are MNHEY and SVGEGT. The CDR3 region is CASSYGTGSSPLHF.

The V and J genes are TRBV15 and TRBJ2-3; TCRdb indicates TRBD1, and absent DNA this call remains unverified. The CDR3 is 14 amino acids. Germline CDR1 LNHNV, CDR2 YYDKDF (reference sequence). The chain's CDR3 is CATSPRSGADTQYF.

This sequence joins TRBV7-2 and TRBJ2-3; TCRdb's D call, TRBD2, is unchecked because there is no DNA. The CDR3 runs to 16 residues. Germline V gene sequence: CDR1 SGHTA, CDR2 FQGNSA. The CDR3 is CASSRLAGGRGDTQYF.

This chain uses TRBV7-9 with TRBJ2-7; TCRdb outputs TRBD1, but without DNA this stays unchecked. CDR1 and CDR2 from the germline V gene are SEHNR and FQNEAQ (reference sequence). The CDR3 is 14 residues long. The chain's CDR3 is CASSGDRGLYEQYF.

The chain uses TRBV20-1 and TRBJ2-7; absent DNA, TCRdb's TRBD1 call cannot be checked. Germline-derived CDR1 and CDR2 are DFQATT and SNEGSKA (reference sequence). The length of the CDR3 is 15 residues. CDR3 residues: CSASSDWGQGYEQYF.

The chain couples TRBV7-3 to TRBJ2-3; TCRdb gives TRBD1 as the D gene, but with no DNA this cannot be confirmed. Germline V gene lookup returns CDR1 SGHTA and CDR2 FQGTGA. The CDR3 consists of 13 residues. CDR3 loop: CASSSRDRDTQYF. Combining the CDR3 with reference TRBV7-3 and TRBJ2-3 gives the whole variable domain GAGVSQTPSNKVTEKGKYVELRCDPISGHTALYWYRQSLGQGPEFLIYFQGTGAADDSGLPNDRFFAVRPEGSVSTLKIQRTERGDSAVYLCASSSRDRDTQYFGPGTRLTVL.

This chain uses TRBV19 with TRBJ2-1; TCRdb designates TRBD2, a call that cannot be tested without DNA. CDR3 size: 17 residues. CDR1 is LNHDA and CDR2 is SQIVND in the germline V gene (reference sequence). CDR3 sequence: CASSHDAASGAYNEQFF.

V and J are TRBV6-5 and TRBJ1-2. The CDR3 is 13 residues long. CDR1 MNHEY and CDR2 SVGAGI come from the germline V gene. The CDR3 reads CASSYSGVAGYTF.

The V call is TRBV20-1, the J call TRBJ2-1; TCRdb lists TRBD2, though no DNA is available to test this call. Germline lookup yields CDR1 DFQATT and CDR2 SNEGSKA (reference sequence). The CDR3 length is 15 residues. The CDR3: CSGGSGLVAYNEQFF.

The J gene is TRBJ2-1, the V gene TRBV3-1; TCRdb's D call of TRBD1 is untestable without DNA. The CDR3 runs to 16 residues. The germline V gene has CDR1 LGHDT and CDR2 YNNKEL (reference sequence). CDR3 loop: CASSQDGQGIYNEQFF.

CDR3 sequence: CASSPWTGKVGEAFF. The genes are TRBV27 and TRBJ1-1; the D call of TRBD1 rests on TCRdb alone, since no DNA is present to check it. This CDR3 region has 15 residues. From germline, CDR1 is MNHEY and CDR2 SMNVEV (reference sequence).

This chain links TRBV6-5 with TRBJ2-6. CDR1 MNHEY and CDR2 SVGAGI come from the germline V gene. CDR3 length: 15 amino acids. The CDR3 region is CASSYRDSGANVLTF.

J is TRBJ2-2 and V is TRBV7-2. Germline V gene data show CDR1 as SGHTA and CDR2 as FQGNSA. CDR3 length: 14 amino acids. The CDR3 protein is CASSYRVDAGELFF. The full variable domain, with the rest looked up from reference TRBV7-2 and TRBJ2-2, is GAGVSQSPSNKVTEKGKDVELRCDPISGHTALYWYRQSLGQGLEFLIYFQGNSAPDKSGLPSDRFSAERTGGSVSTLTIQRTQQEDSAVYLCASSYRVDAGELFFGEGSRLTVL.

The CDR3 loop is CASSNGEADGYTF. This sequence joins TRBV6-1 and TRBJ1-2. The CDR3 extends over 13 amino acids. Germline V gene data show CDR1 as MNHNS and CDR2 as SASEGT.

The chain links TRBV28 to TRBJ2-7; without DNA, the TCRdb call of TRBD1 cannot be checked. The CDR3 consists of 15 residues. The germline V gene has CDR1 MDHEN and CDR2 SYDVKM. CDR3 sequence reads: CASSPNGGGVDEQYF.

This chain joins TRBV28 and TRBJ1-2. The CDR3 is made up of 13 amino acids. The germline CDR1 and CDR2 sequences are MDHEN and SYDVKM. CDR3 in amino acids: CASSLLKNYGYTF.

The chain carries TRBV6-4 and TRBJ2-7; TCRdb reports TRBD1, a call that lacks DNA to check it against. The CDR3 runs 13 residues. Germline CDR1 reads MRHNA; CDR2 reads SNTAGT. CDR3 loop: CASSATDRGEQYF.

J is TRBJ2-3 and V is TRBV6-2 or TRBV6-3; TCRdb lists TRBD2, though no DNA is available to test this call. Germline CDR1 MNHEY, CDR2 SVGEGT. The CDR3 length is 16 residues. The CDR3 spells CASSYLTSGGPDTQYF.

CDR3 in amino acids: CASSLGGGISTYEQYF. The chain has TRBV28 and TRBJ2-7; TCRdb indicates TRBD1, and absent DNA this call remains unverified. Germline V CDR1 and CDR2: MDHEN, SYDVKM. This CDR3 is 16 amino acids long.

The J gene is TRBJ2-7, the V gene TRBV4-2. This CDR3 comprises 14 residues. Germline CDR1 and CDR2: LGHNA and YNFKEQ. CDR3: CASSQDTVIYEQYF.